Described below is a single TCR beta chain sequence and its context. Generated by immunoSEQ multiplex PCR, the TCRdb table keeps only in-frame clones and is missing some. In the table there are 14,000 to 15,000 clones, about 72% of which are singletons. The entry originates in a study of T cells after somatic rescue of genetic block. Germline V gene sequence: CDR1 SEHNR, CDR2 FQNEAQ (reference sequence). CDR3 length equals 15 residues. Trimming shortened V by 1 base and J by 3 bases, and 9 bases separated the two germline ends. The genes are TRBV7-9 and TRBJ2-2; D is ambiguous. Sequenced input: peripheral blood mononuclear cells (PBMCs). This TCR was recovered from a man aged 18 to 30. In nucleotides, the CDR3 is TGTGCCAGCAGCTTAGTCCCGGGCGACACCGGGGAGCTGTTTTTT. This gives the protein CASSLVPGDTGELFF. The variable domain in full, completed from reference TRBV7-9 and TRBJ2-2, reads DTGVSQNPRHKITKRGQNVTFRCDPISEHNRLYWYRQTLGQGPEFLTYFQNEAQLEKSRLLSDRFSAERPKGSFSTLEIQRTEQGDSAMYLCASSLVPGDTGELFFGEGSRLTVL.